These 18 T cell receptor beta chains were sequenced from one sample in a study of identifying expanded T cells in peripheral blood. Only in-frame clones appear in the TCRdb table, and some are missing; sequencing was by immunoSEQ multiplex PCR. This table holds 45,000 to 60,000 clones, around 81% found once. Sequences were obtained from blood. The receptors stem from a person aged 18 to 70 in good health.

The chain carries TRBV5-4 and TRBJ2-3; D possibly corresponds to TRBD2 (6 bases). V lost 5 bases and J 2 bases, leaving 12 bases between the germline ends. Germline CDR1 reads SGHNT; CDR2 reads YYREEE (reference sequence). CDR3 size: 14 residues. This CDR3 is CASRLTGDTDTQYF. The CDR3 bases are TGTGCCAGCAGGTTGACGGGGGACACAGATACGCAGTATTTT. Looking up the rest from reference TRBV5-4 and TRBJ2-3 gives the full variable domain: ETGVTQSPTHLIKTRGQQVTLRCSSQSGHNTVSWYQQALGQGPQFIFQYYREEENGRGNFPPRFSGLQFPNYSSELNVNALELDDSALYLCASRLTGDTDTQYFGPGTRLTVL.

The J gene is TRBJ2-7, the V gene TRBV6-1; D is possibly TRBD2 (5 bases). The CDR3 runs 13 residues. V was shortened by 5 bases and J by 0 bases, with 8 bases between the two germline ends. CDR1 and CDR2 from the germline V gene are MNHNS and SASEGT. CDR3 in amino acids: CASSSTSSYEQYV. In DNA, the CDR3 is TGTGCCAGCAGTTCTACTAGCTCCTACGAGCAGTACGTC.

A single count supports this clone. The chain combines TRBV5-6 with TRBJ2-1, with a weak D call TRBD1 (6 bases). Germline CDR1 is SGHDT and CDR2 is YYEEEE. The CDR3 runs 17 residues. The V end lost 4 bases, the J end lost 2 bases, and 19 bases lay between the germline ends. The CDR3 nucleotides are TGTGCCAGCAGCCCTGAACCGGTGGGGGCCGCCTACAATGAGCAGTTCTTC. This gives the protein CASSPEPVGAAYNEQFF.

This chain joins TRBV11-3 and TRBJ1-1, with D possibly matching TRBD1 (5 bases). The germline gives CDR1 SGHNT, CDR2 YENEEA. CDR3 length: 15 residues. Trimming left V 3 bases short and J 3 bases short, with 14 bases between. CDR3 nucleotide sequence: TGTGCCAGCAGCTTGGCCCTCAGGGCCGACACTGAAGCTTTCTTT. Translating it yields CASSLALRADTEAFF.

The chain employs TRBV2 and TRBJ1-4; D is perhaps TRBD1 (6 bases). Trimming shortened V by 8 bases and J by 8 bases, and 12 bases separated the two germline ends. The germline gives CDR1 SNHLY, CDR2 FYNNEI. CDR3 size: 12 residues. CDR3 in DNA: TGTGCCAGCGGGGGAACAGGGGAAAAACTGTTTTTT. It specifies CASGGTGEKLFF. The full variable domain, with the rest looked up from reference TRBV2 and TRBJ1-4, is EPEVTQTPSHQVTQMGQEVILRCVPISNHLYFYWYRQILGQKVEFLVSFYNNEISEKSEIFDDQFSVERPDGSNFTLKIRSTKLEDSAMYFCASGGTGEKLFFGSGTQLSVL.

Notes on this clone: Other DNA sequences in the same sample also yield this CDR3. This chain connects TRBV29-1 to TRBJ2-5; tentatively, D is TRBD1 (6 bases). The germline V gene encodes CDR1 SQVTM and CDR2 ANQGSEA. Between the trimmed V and J ends, which lost 0 bases and 5 bases, there was a span of 10 bases. The CDR3 has 13 residues. The CDR3 loop reads CSVEEGAAETQYF. CDR3 coding DNA: TGCAGCGTTGAAGAGGGGGCGGCGGAGACCCAGTACTTC.

This rearrangement joins TRBV6-1 to TRBJ2-7; 7 bases align to TRBD1. The ends lost 0 bases at V and 2 bases at J; junction bases unmatched: 10. Per the germline V gene, CDR1 is MNHNS and CDR2 is SASEGT. The CDR3 contains 17 residues. The CDR3 loop reads CASSEAGGGFFPYEQYV. In nucleotides, the CDR3 is TGTGCCAGCAGTGAAGCAGGGGGCGGCTTTTTTCCCTACGAGCAGTACGTC.

The chain joins TRBV5-1 to TRBJ2-5, with D uncertain. The CDR3 loop spans 14 amino acids. The V gene's germline CDR1 is SGHRS and CDR2 YFSETQ. V was shortened by 1 base and J by 0 bases, with 7 bases between the two germline ends. The CDR3 sequence is CASSLRVDQETQYF. In DNA, the CDR3 is TGCGCCAGCAGCTTGCGGGTGGACCAAGAGACCCAGTACTTC.

The chain recombines TRBV5-1 with TRBJ2-1; D might be TRBD2 (5 bases). Germline values: CDR1 SGHRS, CDR2 YFSETQ. This CDR3 has 14 residues. Trimming left V 0 bases short and J 4 bases short, with 8 bases between. In DNA, the CDR3 is TGCGCCAGCAGCTTGGGGACTTATTACAATGAGCAGTTCTTC. Its translation: CASSLGTYYNEQFF.

CDR3: CASSQGPFSDEQFF. Here the CDR3 DNA reads TGCGCCAGCAGCCAAGGGCCGTTTAGCGATGAGCAGTTCTTC. V is TRBV4-3 and J is TRBJ2-1; D is perhaps TRBD2 (5 bases). V was shortened by 1 base and J by 8 bases, with 12 bases between the two germline ends. The germline gives CDR1 LGHNA, CDR2 YSLEER. The CDR3 loop spans 14 amino acids.

This clone turned up a few times. This chain uses TRBV7-2 with TRBJ2-7; D unresolved. V lost 1 base to trimming and J lost 0 bases, with 16 bases between them. There are 17 residues in the CDR3. From germline, CDR1 is SGHTA and CDR2 FQGNSA. The CDR3 loop is CASSLDRTVSSSYEQYF. The DNA for the CDR3 is TGTGCCAGCAGCTTAGATCGGACGGTTTCTAGCTCCTACGAGCAGTACTTC.

The chain carries TRBV6-1 and TRBJ2-7, with a possible D match to TRBD2 (6 bases). The germline V gene encodes CDR1 MNHNS and CDR2 SASEGT. Trimming cost V 6 bases and J 3 bases, with 18 bases left between them. This CDR3 is built from 15 residues. CDR3 nucleotide sequence: TGTGCCAGCAGCCTGACCGGGACTCCTTACTACGAGCAGTACTTC. Residues: CASSLTGTPYYEQYF.

The chain links TRBV28 to TRBJ1-2; TRBD1 agrees at 10 bases. With V trimmed by 2 bases and J by 8 bases, 17 bases remained unmatched. Germline V lookup: CDR1 MDHEN, CDR2 SYDVKM. The CDR3 extends over 18 amino acids. The CDR3 is CASSLDPPPLDRGRGYTF. The DNA of the CDR3 is TGTGCCAGCAGTTTAGACCCTCCCCCCTTAGACAGGGGGCGAGGCTACACCTTC.

The chain joins TRBV2 to TRBJ1-5; D call uncertain. CDR1 is SNHLY, CDR2 FYNNEI, per germline. V lost 7 bases and J lost 0, with 13 bases in between. The CDR3 is made up of 15 amino acids. The CDR3 region has the DNA TGTGCCAGCAAACCTTTGGTGAATAGCAATCAGCCCCAGCATTTT. Amino acid sequence: CASKPLVNSNQPQHF. Supplemented by reference TRBV2 and TRBJ1-5, the full variable domain reads EPEVTQTPSHQVTQMGQEVILRCVPISNHLYFYWYRQILGQKVEFLVSFYNNEISEKSEIFDDQFSVERPDGSNFTLKIRSTKLEDSAMYFCASKPLVNSNQPQHFGDGTRLSIL.

This chain connects TRBV9 to TRBJ2-1; D is possibly TRBD1 (6 bases). Looked up from germline, CDR1 is SGDLS and CDR2 is YYNGEE. Trimming removed 0 bases from V and 4 bases from J, with 8 bases in between. The CDR3 contains 14 residues. The CDR3 protein is CASSVGQGYNEQFF. CDR3 nucleotides: TGTGCCAGCAGCGTAGGGCAGGGGTACAATGAGCAGTTCTTC.

This chain uses TRBV5-4 with TRBJ2-3; either TRBD1 or TRBD2 may supply D (6 bases each). Deletions cut 5 bases from V and 0 bases from J, with 13 bases between. Germline V gene sequence: CDR1 SGHNT, CDR2 YYREEE (reference sequence). This CDR3 spans 15 amino acids. The CDR3 loop is CASRVGGRSTDTQYF. The CDR3 coding sequence is TGTGCCAGCAGAGTTGGGGGGCGTAGCACAGATACGCAGTATTTT.

A few counts support this clone. The rearrangement uses TRBV5-1 and TRBJ1-1, with 9 bases matching TRBD1. J lost 4 bases, V lost 3 bases, and 1 base had no gene match. The CDR3 is made up of 13 amino acids. Germline CDR1 is SGHRS and CDR2 is YFSETQ. CDR3 nucleotide sequence: TGCGCCAGCAGCTGGGGACAGGGCACTGAAGCTTTCTTT. Its translation is CASSWGQGTEAFF.

J is TRBJ1-2 and V is TRBV2, with 9 bases aligning to TRBD1. This CDR3 spans 14 amino acids. Germline V gives CDR1 SNHLY, CDR2 FYNNEI. Trimming cost V 7 bases and J 8 bases; bases outside gene matches: 11. CDR3 sequence (DNA): TGTGCCAGCACAAACCGGGACAGGGAGTGGGGCTACACCTTC. This translates into CASTNRDREWGYTF.